This T cell receptor beta chain was obtained from a study of CD8 T cells in ankylosing spondylitis. As for this clonotype: The antigen is undetermined.

The CDR3 runs to 18 residues. Trimming pared 0 bases from V and 4 bases from J, leaving 21 bases between. The authors made TCR beta libraries by quantitative 5'-RACE with molecular barcodes. TCRdb reprocessed the 5' RACE reads via MiXCR and lists one record per CDR3 protein. Of some 180,000 distinct CDR3 sequences in the sample, approximately 18% were seen once. Points from the study as a whole: Peripheral blood samples showed relatively rare disease-linked clones, and these clones were CD8+.

The sample consisted of blood, either unsorted or a sorted T cell fraction (not recorded which). The rearrangement joins TRBV12-3 or TRBV12-4 to TRBJ1-1; D may be TRBD1 (5 bases). The TCR sequence derives from a male donor aged 10 to 30 with ankylosing spondylitis or in good health (not recorded which). The CDR3: CASSLALQGGSLGTEAFF. The CDR3 region has the DNA TGTGCCAGCAGTTTAGCGCTGCAGGGTGGGAGTCTTGGCACTGAAGCTTTCTTT.